The T cell receptor (beta chain) under discussion was sequenced for a study of PD-1 blockade in classical Hodgkin lymphoma. The repertoire was sequenced with immunoSEQ multiplex PCR; TCRdb's copy has only in-frame clones and lacks some. This table has 99,000 or so clones, roughly 89% appearing once. Study-wide results and caveats: The study reported lower baseline TCR diversity in newly diagnosed patients than in healthy donors. The diversity seen at baseline in complete responders resembled that of newly diagnosed patients.

Remarks on this clone: Its cognate antigen is unknown.

Time point noted: cycle 4 day 1 (C4D1), after five to seven weeks of nivolumab. Autologous stem cell transplantation was followed by relapse in every patient, and brentuximab vedotin exposure varied. V shed 1 base, J shed 8 bases, and the junction held 11 bases outside the gene matches. Germline V gene lookup returns CDR1 SGHTA and CDR2 FQGNSA. The length of the CDR3 is 18 residues. This TCR derives from a human donor with classical Hodgkin lymphoma. The source material was peripheral blood mononuclear cells (PBMCs), sampled before the fourth cycle of nivolumab. V gene TRBV7-2 combines with J gene TRBJ2-4, with 13 bases matching TRBD2. The CDR3 nucleotides are TGTGCCAGCAGCTTAGGACTAGCGGGAGGTCAGGGCGGAGACATTCAGTACTTC. Amino acids: CASSLGLAGGQGGDIQYF.